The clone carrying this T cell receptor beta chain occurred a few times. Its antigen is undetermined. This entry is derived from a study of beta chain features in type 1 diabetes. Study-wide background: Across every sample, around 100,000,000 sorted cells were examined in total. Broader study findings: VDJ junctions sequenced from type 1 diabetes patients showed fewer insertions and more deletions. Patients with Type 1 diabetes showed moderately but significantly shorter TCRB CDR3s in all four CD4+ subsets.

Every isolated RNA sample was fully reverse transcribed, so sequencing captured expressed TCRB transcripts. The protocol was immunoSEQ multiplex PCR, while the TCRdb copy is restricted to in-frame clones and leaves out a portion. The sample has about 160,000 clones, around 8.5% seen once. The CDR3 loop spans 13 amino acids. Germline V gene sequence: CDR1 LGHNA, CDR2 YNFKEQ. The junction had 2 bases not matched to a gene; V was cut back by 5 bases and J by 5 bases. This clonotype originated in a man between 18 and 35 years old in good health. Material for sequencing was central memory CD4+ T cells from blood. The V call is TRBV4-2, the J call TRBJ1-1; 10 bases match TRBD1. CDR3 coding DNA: TGTGCCAGCAGCTTGGACAGGGGGACTGAAGCTTTCTTT. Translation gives CASSLDRGTEAFF.